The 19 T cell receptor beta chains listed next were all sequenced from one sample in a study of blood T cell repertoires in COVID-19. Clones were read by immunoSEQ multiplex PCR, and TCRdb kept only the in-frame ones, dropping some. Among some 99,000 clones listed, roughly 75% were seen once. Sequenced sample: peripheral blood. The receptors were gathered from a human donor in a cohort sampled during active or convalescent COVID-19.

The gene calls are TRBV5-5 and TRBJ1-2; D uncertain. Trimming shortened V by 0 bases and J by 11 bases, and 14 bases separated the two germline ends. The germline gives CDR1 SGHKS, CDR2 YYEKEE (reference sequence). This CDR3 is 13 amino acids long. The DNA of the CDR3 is TGTGCCAGCAGCTTGGGCTTTTCCTACGGGTACACCTTC. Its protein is CASSLGFSYGYTF.

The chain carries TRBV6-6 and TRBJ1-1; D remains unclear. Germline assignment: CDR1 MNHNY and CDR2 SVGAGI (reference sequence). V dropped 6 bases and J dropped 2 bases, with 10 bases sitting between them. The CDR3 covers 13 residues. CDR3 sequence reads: CASREPVNTEAFF. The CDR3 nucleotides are TGTGCCAGCAGAGAGCCCGTCAACACTGAAGCTTTCTTT.

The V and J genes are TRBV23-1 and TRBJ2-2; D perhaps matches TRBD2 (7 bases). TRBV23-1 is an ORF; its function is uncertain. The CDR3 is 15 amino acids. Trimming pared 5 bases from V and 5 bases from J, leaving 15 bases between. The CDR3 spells CASSKGRGSTGELFF. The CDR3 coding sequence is TGCGCCAGCAGTAAGGGGAGGGGGTCGACCGGGGAGCTGTTTTTT.

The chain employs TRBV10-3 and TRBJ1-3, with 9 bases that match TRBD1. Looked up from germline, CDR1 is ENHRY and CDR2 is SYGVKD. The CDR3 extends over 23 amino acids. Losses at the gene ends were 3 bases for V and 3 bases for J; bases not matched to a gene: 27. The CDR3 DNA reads TGTGCCATCAGTGACGTGCGTTTCAAGCCAGGGACAGGGAGGCGTGAGGGTGGAAACACCATATATTTT. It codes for CAISDVRFKPGTGRREGGNTIYF.

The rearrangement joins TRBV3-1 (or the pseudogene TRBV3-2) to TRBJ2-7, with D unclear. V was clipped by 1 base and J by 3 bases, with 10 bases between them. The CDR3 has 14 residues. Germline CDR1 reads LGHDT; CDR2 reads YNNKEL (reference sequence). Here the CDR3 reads CASSQASRNYEQYF. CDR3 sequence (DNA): TGTGCCAGCAGCCAAGCTTCTAGAAACTACGAGCAGTACTTC.

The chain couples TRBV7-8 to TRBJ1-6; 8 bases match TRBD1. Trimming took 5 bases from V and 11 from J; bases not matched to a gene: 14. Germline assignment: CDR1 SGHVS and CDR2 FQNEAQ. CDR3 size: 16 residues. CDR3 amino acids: CASSQLIDRGSTPLHF. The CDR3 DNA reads TGTGCCAGCAGCCAACTGATCGACAGGGGATCTACACCCCTCCACTTT.

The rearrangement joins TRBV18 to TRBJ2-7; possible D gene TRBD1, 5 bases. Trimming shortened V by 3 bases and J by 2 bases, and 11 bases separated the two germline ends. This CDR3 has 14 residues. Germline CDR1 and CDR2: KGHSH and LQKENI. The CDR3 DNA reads TGTGCCAGCTCACCCGGGCAGGGTCCCTACGAGCAGTACTTC. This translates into CASSPGQGPYEQYF.

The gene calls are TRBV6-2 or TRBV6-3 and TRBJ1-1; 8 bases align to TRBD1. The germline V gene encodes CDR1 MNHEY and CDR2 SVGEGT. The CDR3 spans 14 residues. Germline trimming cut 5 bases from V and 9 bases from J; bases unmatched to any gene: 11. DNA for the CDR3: TGTGCCAGCAGTCAAGAACGACAGGGGACTAAAGCTTTCTTT. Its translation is CASSQERQGTKAFF.

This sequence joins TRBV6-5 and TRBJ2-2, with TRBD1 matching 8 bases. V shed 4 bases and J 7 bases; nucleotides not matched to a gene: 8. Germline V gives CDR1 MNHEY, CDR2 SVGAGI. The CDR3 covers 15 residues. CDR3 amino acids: CASSFWTGSRGELFF. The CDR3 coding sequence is TGTGCCAGCAGTTTCTGGACAGGGAGTCGCGGGGAGCTGTTTTTT.

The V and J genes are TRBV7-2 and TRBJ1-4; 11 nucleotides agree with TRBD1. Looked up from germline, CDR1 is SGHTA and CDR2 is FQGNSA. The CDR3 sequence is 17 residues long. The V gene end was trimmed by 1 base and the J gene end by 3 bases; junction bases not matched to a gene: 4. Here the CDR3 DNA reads TGTGCCAGCAGCTTAGTCGGACAGGGGGCATCTAATGAAAAACTGTTTTTT. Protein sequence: CASSLVGQGASNEKLFF.

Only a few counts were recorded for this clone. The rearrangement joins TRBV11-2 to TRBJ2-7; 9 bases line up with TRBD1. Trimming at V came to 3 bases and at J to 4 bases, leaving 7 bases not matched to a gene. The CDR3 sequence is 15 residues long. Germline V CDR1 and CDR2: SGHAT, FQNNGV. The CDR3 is CASSFLRDRAYEQYF. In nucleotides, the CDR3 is TGTGCCAGCAGCTTTCTACGGGACAGGGCGTACGAGCAGTACTTC.

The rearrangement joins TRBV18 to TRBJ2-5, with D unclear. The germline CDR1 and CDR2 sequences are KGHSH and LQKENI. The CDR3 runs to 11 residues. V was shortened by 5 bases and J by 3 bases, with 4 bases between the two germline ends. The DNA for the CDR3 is TGTGCCAGCTCAACAAAAGAGACCCAGTACTTC. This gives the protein CASSTKETQYF. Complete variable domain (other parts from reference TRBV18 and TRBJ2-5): NAGVMQNPRHLVRRRGQEARLRCSPMKGHSHVYWYRQLPEEGLKFMVYLQKENIIDESGMPKERFSAEFPKEGPSILRIQQVVRGDSAAYFCASSTKETQYFGPGTRLLVL.

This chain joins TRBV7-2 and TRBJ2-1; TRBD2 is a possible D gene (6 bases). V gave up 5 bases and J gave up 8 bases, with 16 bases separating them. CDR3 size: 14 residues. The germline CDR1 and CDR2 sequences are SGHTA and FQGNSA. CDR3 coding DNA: TGTGCCAGCAGCCCGCCGGGACTTCTCTATGAGCAGTTCTTC. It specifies CASSPPGLLYEQFF. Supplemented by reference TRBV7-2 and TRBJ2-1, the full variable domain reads GAGVSQSPSNKVTEKGKDVELRCDPISGHTALYWYRQSLGQGLEFLIYFQGNSAPDKSGLPSDRFSAERTGGSVSTLTIQRTQQEDSAVYLCASSPPGLLYEQFFGPGTRLTVL.

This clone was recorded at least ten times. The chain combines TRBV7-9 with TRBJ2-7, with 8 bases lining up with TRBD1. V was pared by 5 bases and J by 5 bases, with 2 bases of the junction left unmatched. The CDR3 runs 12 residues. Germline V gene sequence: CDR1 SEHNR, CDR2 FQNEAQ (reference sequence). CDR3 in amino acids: CASSLDRDEQYF. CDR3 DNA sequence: TGTGCCAGCAGCCTGGACAGGGACGAGCAGTACTTC.

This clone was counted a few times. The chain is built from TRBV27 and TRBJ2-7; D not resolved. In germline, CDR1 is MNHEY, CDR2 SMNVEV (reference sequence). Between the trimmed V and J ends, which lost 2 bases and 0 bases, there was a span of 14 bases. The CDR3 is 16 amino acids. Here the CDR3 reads CASSLDTFSNSYEQYF. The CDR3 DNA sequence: TGTGCCAGCAGTTTAGACACCTTTTCTAACTCCTACGAGCAGTACTTC.

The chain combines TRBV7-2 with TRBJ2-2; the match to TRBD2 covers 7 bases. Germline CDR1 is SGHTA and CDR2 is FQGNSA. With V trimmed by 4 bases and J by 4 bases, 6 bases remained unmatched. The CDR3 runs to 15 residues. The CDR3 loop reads CASSSGGGGTGELFF. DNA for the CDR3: TGTGCCAGCAGCTCCGGTGGGGGGGGCACCGGGGAGCTGTTTTTT.

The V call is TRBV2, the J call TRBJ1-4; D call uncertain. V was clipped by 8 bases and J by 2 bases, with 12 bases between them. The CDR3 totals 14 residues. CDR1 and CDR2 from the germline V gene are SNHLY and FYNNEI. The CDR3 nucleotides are TGTGCCAGCGCGATTAGAGATACTAATGAAAAACTGTTTTTT. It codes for CASAIRDTNEKLFF.

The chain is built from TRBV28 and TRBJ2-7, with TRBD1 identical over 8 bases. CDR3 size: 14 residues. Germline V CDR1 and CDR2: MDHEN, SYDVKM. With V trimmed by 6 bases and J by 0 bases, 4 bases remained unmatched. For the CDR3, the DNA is TGTGCCAGCAGCCAGGACAGGGTCTCCTACGAGCAGTACTTC. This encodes CASSQDRVSYEQYF.

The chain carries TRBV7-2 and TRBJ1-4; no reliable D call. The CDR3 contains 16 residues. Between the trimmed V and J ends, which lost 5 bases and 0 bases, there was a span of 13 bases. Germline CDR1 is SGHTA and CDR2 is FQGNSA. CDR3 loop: CASSTRAGATNEKLFF. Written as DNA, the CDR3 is TGTGCCAGCAGCACCCGCGCCGGGGCAACTAATGAAAAACTGTTTTTT.